This T cell receptor beta chain comes out of a study of cytotoxic CD8 clonotypes in ibrutinib-treated CLL. Remarks on this clone: Its target is not known.

J lost 4 bases, V lost 4 bases, and 6 bases had no gene match. The CDR3 is made up of 17 amino acids. Per germline, CDR1 SNHLY and CDR2 FYNNEI. General study results and limits: Public clonotypes, found uncommonly, either contracted or stayed stable on treatment. Clonality increased with ibrutinib response but returned toward baseline at progression. Different sampling times were used for sustained-remission and progressing patients.

The repertoire was sequenced with immunoSEQ multiplex PCR; TCRdb's copy has only in-frame clones and lacks some. The sample shows about 330,000 clones, roughly 71% of them seen only once. The input for sequencing was PBMCs, taken after 36 months of ibrutinib treatment. The V call is TRBV2, the J call TRBJ2-1; 14 bases are shared with TRBD2. The receptor's source is a human donor with chronic lymphocytic leukemia. The DNA for the CDR3 is TGTGCCAGCAGTGCTGCGGGACTAGCGGGGGCTTACAATGAGCAGTTCTTC. Translating it yields CASSAAGLAGAYNEQFF.